This T cell receptor (beta chain) was identified in a study of T-cell reconstitution after alpha-beta-depleted transplantation in children (dated by TCRdb to 2016 to 2017). Broadly, across the study: The study quantitatively tracked T-cell immune reconstitution after TCRalphabeta/CD19-depleted allogeneic hematopoietic cell transplantation in children using TCR repertoire profiling.

The study at large found these results: Over subsequent months, a decline in hyperexpanded clone frequencies was noted, and after one year, T-cell counts and TCRbeta diversity were mostly ascribed to newly produced T cells. The high TCRbeta diversity at day 60 in some patients was ascribed to recipient T cells and intrathymic progenitors that had survived conditioning. The apparently early alphabetaT-cell count recovery about two months after transplant was reportedly dependent on only several hundred rapidly expanded clones derived from non-depleted graft cells.

Via the germline V gene, CDR1 is SQVTM and CDR2 ANQGSEA. Including the terminal cysteine and phenylalanine, the CDR3 comprises 14 residues. Only CDR3 DNA remains: 42 bases, in frame from the first base. V is cut back by 7 bases and J by 2 bases, with 9 bases in the junction unmatched. This clonotype was observed a few times. Which antigen it targets is not known. Base qualities are not at hand, and no much larger clone is one base apart. The treatment or condition label, as the study defines it: allogeneic hematopoietic cell transplantation with graft depleted of TCRalphabeta T cells and CD19 B cells. The children who served as transplant recipients had been given grafts of TCRalphabeta/CD19-depleted allogeneic hematopoietic cells. The method behind the library was PCR. Sequencing relied on an Illumina HiSeq 2500. To normalize quantification of the TCRbeta repertoire, the TCR libraries were built with molecular barcoding that relied on unique molecular identifiers. The public reads were reprocessed in TCRdb via fastp at Q25 and MiXCR, keeping in-frame beta chains. Here each entry gathers all rows of one CDR3 protein and keeps the most common genes and DNA. Recorded for this sample are around 420,000 distinct CDR3 sequences; around 15% of them occurred a single time. Together, the top ten hold over 25% of the sample.

Specimen: PBMCs, mostly from graft donor cells, collected 360 days after TCRalphabeta/CD19-depleted stem cell transplant. The V and J genes are TRBV29-1 and TRBJ2-7; 9 nucleotides in the junction match TRBD1. The TCR comes from a boy under three years old who had a stem cell transplant for Wiskott-Aldrich syndrome, so the T cells may come from the graft donor. CDR3 reads: CSAVPGTGTYEQYF. The sequenced DNA: TGCAGCGCTGTTCCCGGGACAGGGACCTACGAGCAGTACTTC.